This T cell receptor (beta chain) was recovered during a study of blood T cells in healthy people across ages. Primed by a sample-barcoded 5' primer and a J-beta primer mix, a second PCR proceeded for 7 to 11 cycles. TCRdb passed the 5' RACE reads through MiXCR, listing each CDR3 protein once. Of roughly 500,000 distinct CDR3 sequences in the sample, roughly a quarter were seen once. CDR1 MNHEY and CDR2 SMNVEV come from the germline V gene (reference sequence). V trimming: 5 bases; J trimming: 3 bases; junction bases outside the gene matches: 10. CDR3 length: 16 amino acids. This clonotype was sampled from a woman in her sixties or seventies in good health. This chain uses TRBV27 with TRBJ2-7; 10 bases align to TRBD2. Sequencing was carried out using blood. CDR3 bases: TGTGCCAGCAGTAGACTGGGACTAGCGTCGAACTACGAGCAGTACTTC. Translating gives CASSRLGLASNYEQYF.